These 5 T cell receptor beta chains share one sample of origin, sequenced in a study of T cell responses to AZD1222 COVID-19 vaccine. Produced via immunoSEQ multiplex PCR; TCRdb's table is partial and in-frame only. The sample holds around 81,000 clones, approximately 90% seen once. The sequenced sample was peripheral blood, obtained 28 days after the second AZD1222 dose. The receptors stem from an adult who received the AZD1222 COVID-19 vaccine.

J is TRBJ1-5 and V is TRBV6-1; no reliable D call. CDR1 and CDR2 (germline): MNHNS, SASEGT. Trimming removed 0 bases at V and 7 bases at J, with 13 bases between. The CDR3 loop spans 15 amino acids. As DNA, the CDR3 is TGTGCCAGCAGTGAAGCGAAAGGGCTCGCCCAGCCCCAGCATTTT. Encoded protein: CASSEAKGLAQPQHF.

The rearrangement links TRBV10-3 to TRBJ2-1, with a weak D call TRBD2 (6 bases). Germline assignment: CDR1 ENHRY and CDR2 SYGVKD. V shed 7 bases and J shed 8 bases, with 24 bases lying between them. The CDR3 extends over 16 amino acids. CDR3 DNA sequence: TGTGCCATCACCGACGAATCGGGACTCAGTTCCCATGAGCAGTTCTTC. Residues: CAITDESGLSSHEQFF.

V and J are TRBV5-1 and TRBJ2-1; D is unclear. This CDR3 region has 13 residues. Germline V gives CDR1 SGHRS, CDR2 YFSETQ. The V end was cut by 4 bases, the J end by 7 bases, with 12 bases between. The CDR3 loop reads CASSPRRFNEQFF. The DNA of the CDR3 is TGCGCCAGCAGCCCCCGACGGTTTAATGAGCAGTTCTTC.

V usage is TRBV29-1 and J usage is TRBJ1-2; D not resolved. The germline CDR1 and CDR2 sequences are SQVTM and ANQGSEA. This CDR3 is built from 14 residues. Trimming removed 4 bases at V and 4 bases at J, with 16 bases between. The CDR3 sequence: CSVGVGSGRYGYTF. CDR3 DNA sequence: TGCAGCGTTGGTGTGGGCAGCGGACGCTATGGCTACACCTTC.

The count of this clone is one. This chain joins TRBV19 and TRBJ1-4, with a possible D match to TRBD1 (5 bases). The CDR3 extends over 15 amino acids. CDR1 is LNHDA and CDR2 is SQIVND in the germline V gene (reference sequence). The V gene lost 3 bases and the J gene lost 0 bases, with 8 bases spanning the gap. In DNA, the CDR3 is TGTGCCAGTAGTATGCAGGGAGCAACTAATGAAAAACTGTTTTTT. Translating it yields CASSMQGATNEKLFF.